The 32 T cell receptor beta chains below all came from one sample that was sequenced in a study of cytomegalovirus exposure and HLA in healthy donors. 13 Jbeta primers and 60 Vbeta primers were used for the PCR. Clones were read by immunoSEQ multiplex PCR, and TCRdb kept only the in-frame ones, dropping some. Here the sample spans about 200,000 clones, 65% to 85% being singletons. The sample comprised PBMCs. These receptors were taken from a boy aged 2 to 10 in good health and CMV-seronegative.

The table lists this clone with a few counts. The chain uses TRBV6-5 and TRBJ2-1; D is ambiguous. The V gene's germline CDR1 is MNHEY and CDR2 SVGAGI. V shed 6 bases and J shed 8 bases, with 14 bases lying between them. The CDR3 is made up of 13 amino acids. In nucleotides, the CDR3 is TGTGCCAGCAGACAACCGGGTGCCGATGAGCAGTTCTTC. Translation: CASRQPGADEQFF.

The chain recombines TRBV11-1 with TRBJ1-1; D gene uncertain. Trimming cost V 1 base and J 2 bases, with 8 bases left between them. CDR3 length: 14 residues. The germline V gene encodes CDR1 SGHAT and CDR2 FQDESV (reference sequence). CDR3 region: CASSLGRLNTEAFF. CDR3 DNA sequence: TGTGCCAGCAGCTTAGGCAGGCTTAACACTGAAGCTTTCTTT.

V gene TRBV7-9 combines with J gene TRBJ1-6; a possible D gene is TRBD1 (5 bases). The CDR3 runs 12 residues. CDR1 and CDR2 (germline): SEHNR, FQNEAQ (reference sequence). V lost 10 bases and J lost 10, with 14 bases in between. CDR3 residues: CAIHLRGSPLHF. Here the CDR3 DNA reads TGTGCCATTCATCTTCGGGGGTCACCCCTCCACTTT.

CDR3 coding DNA: TGTGCCAGCAGGAGGGGGGGGGAGACCCAGTACTTC. Its protein product is CASRRGGETQYF. This chain uses TRBV2 with TRBJ2-5; possibly TRBD2 for D (7 bases). The germline V and J ends were trimmed by 6 bases and 5 bases, with 10 bases remaining between them. The CDR3 has 12 amino acids. Germline values: CDR1 SNHLY, CDR2 FYNNEI.

CDR3 loop: CATSRDQGALGQPQHF. The CDR3 region has the DNA TGTGCCACCAGCAGAGATCAGGGGGCCTTGGGTCAGCCCCAGCATTTT. This chain uses TRBV15 with TRBJ1-5; 8 nucleotides agree with TRBD1. The CDR3 length is 16 residues. The V gene end was trimmed by 0 bases and the J gene end by 6 bases; junction bases not matched to a gene: 7. Germline V gene sequence: CDR1 LNHNV, CDR2 YYDKDF (reference sequence).

CDR3 bases: TGTGCCAGCAGTGAAAACGAGCGGCCCTACGAGCAGTACTTC. Translation gives CASSENERPYEQYF. The chain has TRBV25-1 and TRBJ2-7, with D possibly being TRBD2 (5 bases). Trimming removed 2 bases from V and 2 bases from J, with 10 bases in between. This CDR3 is 14 amino acids long. Germline V CDR1 and CDR2: MGHDK, SYGVNS.

V gene TRBV7-9 combines with J gene TRBJ2-7, with a possible D match to TRBD2 (5 bases). The CDR3 loop spans 15 amino acids. CDR1 is SEHNR and CDR2 is FQNEAQ in the germline V gene (reference sequence). The V end was cut by 3 bases, the J end by 0 bases, with 12 bases between. The CDR3 DNA reads as TGTGCCAGCAGCTTGCCCAGAGAGGGCTCCTACGAGCAGTACTTC. Translation: CASSLPREGSYEQYF. Drawing the rest from reference TRBV7-9 and TRBJ2-7, the complete variable domain is DTGVSQNPRHKITKRGQNVTFRCDPISEHNRLYWYRQTLGQGPEFLTYFQNEAQLEKSRLLSDRFSAERPKGSFSTLEIQRTEQGDSAMYLCASSLPREGSYEQYFGPGTRLTVT.

CDR3 bases: TGTGCCAGCACCCGCGGCGTCGTGACTAGCCCTGAGCAGTTCTTC. This codes for CASTRGVVTSPEQFF. The chain has TRBV2 and TRBJ2-1, with TRBD2 matching over 7 bases. J lost 9 bases, V lost 7 bases, and 15 bases had no gene match. CDR1 is SNHLY, CDR2 FYNNEI, per germline. The CDR3 runs 15 residues.

This chain joins TRBV15 and TRBJ2-3; 8 bases line up with TRBD2. Germline CDR1 is LNHNV and CDR2 is YYDKDF (reference sequence). The CDR3 consists of 14 residues. After removal of 2 bases from V and 6 bases from J, the junction contained 4 bases not matched to a gene. The DNA for the CDR3 is TGTGCCACCAGCAGACGGGGGGGCTTTGATACGCAGTATTTT. This sequence encodes CATSRRGGFDTQYF. Drawing the rest from reference TRBV15 and TRBJ2-3, the complete variable domain is DAMVIQNPRYQVTQFGKPVTLSCSQTLNHNVMYWYQQKSSQAPKLLFHYYDKDFNNEADTPDNFQSRRPNTSFCFLDIRSPGLGDTAMYLCATSRRGGFDTQYFGPGTRLTVL.

The rearrangement joins TRBV19 to TRBJ2-1; TRBD2 is a possible D gene (6 bases). Trimming removed 7 bases from V and 4 bases from J, with 14 bases in between. The CDR3 sequence is 14 residues long. Germline values: CDR1 LNHDA, CDR2 SQIVND (reference sequence). CDR3 residues: CASTRGGQYNEQFF. CDR3 sequence (DNA): TGTGCCAGTACTAGAGGAGGGCAATACAATGAGCAGTTCTTC.

This rearrangement joins TRBV4-1 to TRBJ1-6, with 8 bases lining up with TRBD1. The V gene end was trimmed by 4 bases and the J gene end by 9 bases; junction bases not matched to a gene: 8. Germline CDR1 and CDR2: MGHRA and YSYEKL. The CDR3 contains 15 residues. The CDR3, as DNA: TGCGCCAGCAGCCTCCCAGGGGGCAGGGTTTCACCCCTCCACTTT. Amino acids: CASSLPGGRVSPLHF.

CDR3 sequence (DNA): TGCGCCAGCAGCCTGGGGCATCTCAATAATTCACCCCTCCACTTT. Its protein is CASSLGHLNNSPLHF. The V gene is TRBV5-1, the J gene TRBJ1-6, with D possibly TRBD1 on 5 matching bases. Looked up from germline, CDR1 is SGHRS and CDR2 is YFSETQ. The CDR3 length is 15 residues. Trimming took off 4 bases at V and 5 bases at J, with 13 bases between the two ends.

V gene TRBV9 combines with J gene TRBJ1-3, with D unresolved. This CDR3 region has 16 residues. The V gene lost 4 bases and the J gene lost 0 bases, with 14 bases spanning the gap. Germline V CDR1 and CDR2: SGDLS, YYNGEE. The CDR3 DNA reads as TGTGCCAGCAGCCTAGACCCCCCGAGCTCTGGAAACACCATATATTTT. Translating it yields CASSLDPPSSGNTIYF. Full variable domain (missing parts from reference TRBV9 and TRBJ1-3): DSGVTQTPKHLITATGQRVTLRCSPRSGDLSVYWYQQSLDQGLQFLIQYYNGEERAKGNILERFSAQQFPDLHSELNLSSLELGDSALYFCASSLDPPSSGNTIYFGEGSWLTVV.

The rearrangement links TRBV18 to TRBJ2-5, with 8 nucleotides matching TRBD1. The CDR3 sequence is 15 residues long. V shed 1 base, J shed 6 bases, and the junction held 7 bases outside the gene matches. Looked up from germline, CDR1 is KGHSH and CDR2 is LQKENI. The CDR3 DNA reads as TGTGCCAGCTCACCACTCGGCAGGGGGCTGAAGACCCAGTACTTC. This encodes CASSPLGRGLKTQYF.

The gene calls are TRBV2 and TRBJ2-3; maybe TRBD2 (6 bases). Trimming left V 7 bases short and J 0 bases short, with 8 bases between. Germline V gives CDR1 SNHLY, CDR2 FYNNEI. The CDR3 is 13 residues long. The CDR3 region has the DNA TGTGCCAGCACGGAGGGTAGCACAGATACGCAGTATTTT. This codes for CASTEGSTDTQYF.

This clone showed up just once. V is TRBV7-2 and J is TRBJ1-1, with no clear D. Trimming shortened V by 3 bases and J by 1 base, and 6 bases separated the two germline ends. This CDR3 is 13 amino acids long. Per germline, CDR1 SGHTA and CDR2 FQGNSA. CDR3 sequence (DNA): TGTGCCAGCAGCTTCCGGTGGAACACTGAAGCTTTCTTT. Protein: CASSFRWNTEAFF.

This chain links TRBV4-3 with TRBJ2-3; 8 positions agree with TRBD2. Trimming cost V 0 bases and J 5 bases; bases outside gene matches: 7. The CDR3 length is 16 residues. The germline V gene encodes CDR1 LGHNA and CDR2 YSLEER. The CDR3 here is CASSQDQRGFGDTQYF. The DNA of the CDR3 is TGCGCCAGCAGCCAAGATCAGCGGGGGTTTGGAGATACGCAGTATTTT.

The rearrangement joins TRBV4-1 to TRBJ1-2; D unresolved. Between the trimmed V and J ends, which lost 1 base and 7 bases, there was a span of 16 bases. The V gene's germline CDR1 is MGHRA and CDR2 YSYEKL. CDR3 length: 15 amino acids. Here the CDR3 reads CASSQGPTGGLGYTF. In nucleotides, the CDR3 is TGCGCCAGCAGCCAAGGACCTACCGGAGGGCTTGGCTACACCTTC.

Comment on this clone: Other nucleotide sequences in the sample specify the same CDR3. The rearrangement links TRBV7-2 to TRBJ2-7; D gene unclear. Germline CDR1 is SGHTA and CDR2 is FQGNSA. The CDR3 totals 11 residues. The germline V and J ends were trimmed by 5 bases and 4 bases, with 6 bases remaining between them. Here the CDR3 reads CASSLSYEQYF. CDR3 DNA sequence: TGTGCCAGCAGCCTGAGTTACGAGCAGTACTTC.

This chain links TRBV6-1 with TRBJ1-6, with 10 nucleotides matching TRBD1. Germline CDR1 and CDR2: MNHNS and SASEGT. The V segment lost 7 bases and the J segment 18 bases; nucleotides outside the gene matches: 18. This CDR3 comprises 15 residues. CDR3 region: CASTDGGQGVPRHHF. The CDR3 region has the DNA TGTGCCAGCACCGACGGCGGACAGGGGGTACCTCGGCACCACTTT.

V usage is TRBV4-2 and J usage is TRBJ2-7; 7 nucleotides agree with TRBD1. Germline V gene sequence: CDR1 LGHNA, CDR2 YNFKEQ. J lost 3 bases, V lost 2 bases, and 7 bases had no gene match. This CDR3 comprises 15 residues. The CDR3: CASSQIRGLSYEQYF. The CDR3 DNA follows: TGTGCCAGCAGCCAAATTAGGGGGCTCAGCTACGAGCAGTACTTC.

The V and J genes are TRBV7-9 and TRBJ1-1; TRBD1 matches 7 bases. With 6 bases clipped from V and 2 bases from J, the junction kept 15 bases outside the gene matches. Germline loops: CDR1 SEHNR, CDR2 FQNEAQ (reference sequence). CDR3 length equals 17 residues. The CDR3, as DNA: TGTGCCAGCAGGCCGAGGGTAACGGGACAGAAAAACACTGAAGCTTTCTTT. Translated, it gives CASRPRVTGQKNTEAFF.

The chain links TRBV19 to TRBJ1-2; a possible D gene is TRBD1 (6 bases). V dropped 5 bases and J dropped 0 bases, with 13 bases sitting between them. Germline V gives CDR1 LNHDA, CDR2 SQIVND (reference sequence). The CDR3 has 15 residues. The CDR3 DNA sequence: TGTGCCAGTAGTCACAAGGACAGCCCTAACTATGGCTACACCTTC. Translation gives CASSHKDSPNYGYTF.

The gene calls are TRBV18 and TRBJ2-7, with 11 positions matching TRBD1. The CDR3 length is 16 residues. The junction had 9 bases not matched to a gene; V was cut back by 4 bases and J by 4 bases. Germline V gene data show CDR1 as KGHSH and CDR2 as LQKENI. CDR3 sequence reads: CASSRGQGAPAYEQYF. CDR3 bases: TGTGCCAGCTCACGTGGACAGGGGGCACCCGCATACGAGCAGTACTTC.

The chain recombines TRBV9 with TRBJ2-3, with 7 positions matching TRBD2. Germline V lookup: CDR1 SGDLS, CDR2 YYNGEE. CDR3 size: 15 residues. After removal of 3 bases from V and 3 bases from J, the junction contained 7 bases not matched to a gene. CDR3 bases: TGTGCCAGCAGCGCTTTAGCCGGGGGGACAGATACGCAGTATTTT. Translation gives CASSALAGGTDTQYF.

The J gene is TRBJ2-5, the V gene TRBV5-1; 12 nucleotides agree with TRBD2. Germline assignment: CDR1 SGHRS and CDR2 YFSETQ. The CDR3 spans 15 residues. Germline trimming cut 3 bases from V and 5 bases from J; bases unmatched to any gene: 5. The CDR3 DNA reads as TGCGCCAGCAGCTCTAGCGGGGGGGCCCGGGAGACCCAGTACTTC. It is translated as CASSSSGGARETQYF.

This chain connects TRBV6-6 to TRBJ1-5; TRBD1 agrees at 8 bases. CDR1 MNHNY and CDR2 SVGAGI come from the germline V gene (reference sequence). After removal of 6 bases from V and 4 bases from J, the junction contained 8 bases not matched to a gene. The CDR3 runs to 15 residues. CDR3 in DNA: TGTGCCAGCAGCCAATTGACAGGGGTTAATCAGCCCCAGCATTTT. Protein product: CASSQLTGVNQPQHF.

This clone was recorded a few times. This chain joins TRBV7-3 and TRBJ1-2; 12 nucleotides match TRBD1. Germline CDR1 is SGHTA and CDR2 is FQGTGA. CDR3 length: 16 residues. V dropped 5 bases and J dropped 8; count of bases not matched to a gene: 12. The DNA of the CDR3 is TGTGCCAGCAGCCCTACACCGGGACAGGGGGCTGGCGGCTACACCTTC. Its protein product is CASSPTPGQGAGGYTF.

The J gene is TRBJ2-5, the V gene TRBV29-1, with TRBD1 matching over 8 bases. The J call may be wrong; the DNA end is better matched by TRBJ2-7. The CDR3 is made up of 12 amino acids. Germline loops: CDR1 SQVTM, CDR2 ANQGSEA. Here the CDR3 reads CSVRTGTYEQYF. The CDR3 coding sequence is TGCAGCGTAAGGACAGGGACCTACGAGCAGTACTTC.

J is TRBJ2-7 and V is TRBV6-5, with D tentatively TRBD1 (6 bases). The CDR3 has 14 residues. Trimming took 5 bases from V and 0 from J, leaving 11 bases between them. From germline, CDR1 is MNHEY and CDR2 SVGAGI. CDR3 nucleotides: TGTGCCAGCAGTCGCCAGGGGAGCTCCTACGAGCAGTACTTC. This sequence encodes CASSRQGSSYEQYF.

The V gene is TRBV5-1, the J gene TRBJ2-2, with 7 bases lining up with TRBD1. After removal of 5 bases from V and 2 bases from J, the junction contained 6 bases not matched to a gene. The CDR3 has 15 amino acids. CDR1 SGHRS and CDR2 YFSETQ come from the germline V gene. This CDR3 is CASRETGQNTGELFF. The CDR3 bases are TGCGCCAGCAGGGAGACAGGGCAAAACACCGGGGAGCTGTTTTTT.

The rearrangement uses TRBV13 and TRBJ1-1; D unclear. Germline loops: CDR1 PRHDT, CDR2 FYEKMQ (reference sequence). The V end was cut by 2 bases, the J end by 2 bases, with 3 bases between. This CDR3 region has 12 residues. The CDR3, as DNA: TGTGCCAGCAGCTTATATAACACTGAAGCTTTCTTT. Amino acids: CASSLYNTEAFF.